This T cell receptor (beta chain) emerged from a study of radiotherapy plus CTLA-4 blockade in lung cancer. Overall study context: Objective response was observed in about 19% of patients, and disease control in 30% to 40%.

Chemo-refractory metastatic non-small-cell lung cancer patients underwent focal radiation alongside CTLA-4 blockade with ipilimumab. The assay was immunoSEQ multiplex PCR, and TCRdb's table has in-frame clones only and misses some. The table lists 50,000 to 65,000 clones, around 79% of them singletons. Study-wide results and limits: Radiotherapy with ipilimumab was followed by blood expansion of tumor-derived clones.

With respect to this clone: The antigen is not known.

The V end lost 0 bases, the J end lost 6 bases, and 18 bases lay between the germline ends. This CDR3 has 17 amino acids. Germline values: CDR1 MGHRA, CDR2 YSYEKL. The V gene is TRBV4-1, the J gene TRBJ1-5; maybe TRBD1 (5 bases). The sequence was obtained from a human donor with non-small cell lung cancer who had a complete response to radiotherapy plus ipilimumab. Material: peripheral blood, obtained from a patient treated with radiotherapy plus ipilimumab. The CDR3 nucleotides read TGCGCCAGCAGCCAAGAAGGGGCTCTCCCTCGAGGTCAGCCCCAGCATTTT. Its translation is CASSQEGALPRGQPQHF.